These T cell receptor beta chains were read from a single sample in a study of post-analysis software for immune sequencing data. TCRdb re-analysed the PCR reads in MiXCR, keeping a single row per CDR3 protein. This table has 820,000 or so distinct CDR3 sequences, roughly 58% appearing once. Sequencing was done on a sample of blood. The receptor set was obtained from a girl aged 5 to 17 with multiple sclerosis. CDR3s include the opening cysteine and the closing phenylalanine or tryptophan. The D gene is left open where the match is weak. Some rows mark clone size as missing; the rest say once, few, many or name a class of expanded clone.

V: TRBV9
D: .
size: .
J: TRBJ1-1
DNA: TGTGCCAGCAGCGTCTCGGGGGCGGTCGACACTGAAGCTTTCTTT
CDR3: CASSVSGAVDTEAFF

V: TRBV20-1
D: TRBD2
size: few
J: TRBJ2-7
DNA: TGCAGTGCTAGAACGAGCGGGAGTGAGTACTTC
CDR3: CSARTSGSEYF

V: TRBV5-4
D: .
size: .
J: TRBJ1-4
DNA: TGTGCCAGCAGCGTATCAGCCGCAACTAATGAAAAACTGTTTTTT
CDR3: CASSVSAATNEKLFF

V: TRBV14
D: .
size: few
J: TRBJ2-7
DNA: TGTGCCAGCAGCCACCGGGGCTCCTACGAGCAGTACTTC
CDR3: CASSHRGSYEQYF

V: TRBV3-1
D: .
size: .
J: TRBJ2-6
DNA: TGTGCCAGCAGCCTCGGGACGGTTACGTCTGGGGCCAACGTCCTGACTTTC
CDR3: CASSLGTVTSGANVLTF

V: TRBV20-1
D: .
size: .
J: TRBJ1-4
DNA: TGCAGTGCTAGTCTGAGTTTGGATGAAAAACTGTTTTTT
CDR3: CSASLSLDEKLFF

V: TRBV4-1
D: .
size: .
J: TRBJ1-2
DNA: TGCGCCAGCAGCCAAGATGGTGGTTCCGGCTACACCTTC
CDR3: CASSQDGGSGYTF

V: TRBV2
D: TRBD2
size: .
J: TRBJ2-7
DNA: TGTGCCAGCAGTCCCACTAGCGGGAGGGCCCACTACTCCTACGAGCAGTACTTC
CDR3: CASSPTSGRAHYSYEQYF

V: TRBV6-5
D: TRBD2
size: .
J: TRBJ2-1
DNA: TGTGCCAGCAGTTACGCTAGCGGGTATGGTAATGAGCAGTTCTTC
CDR3: CASSYASGYGNEQFF

V: TRBV20-1
D: .
size: .
J: TRBJ2-1
DNA: TGCAGTGCTAGAGATCATGAGGTTTGGAATGAGCAGTTCTTC
CDR3: CSARDHEVWNEQFF

V: TRBV7-9
D: TRBD2
size: few
J: TRBJ2-1
DNA: TGTGCCAGCAGCTTAGCGAGGACTAGCGTTAGGGATGAGCAGTTCTTC
CDR3: CASSLARTSVRDEQFF

V: TRBV29-1
D: .
size: few
J: TRBJ1-2
DNA: TGCAGCGTTGAAGCCCTCGCCGGCGCTAACTATGGCTACACCTTC
CDR3: CSVEALAGANYGYTF

V: TRBV4-1
D: TRBD2
size: few
J: TRBJ2-7
DNA: TGCGCCAGCAGCCAAGTAGCGGGGGAGCCTAACTACGAGCAGTACTTC
CDR3: CASSQVAGEPNYEQYF

V: TRBV3-1
D: TRBD2
size: few
J: TRBJ2-1
DNA: TGTGCCAGCAGCCAAGCCAGGCTAGCGGGGGAGCAGTTCTTC
CDR3: CASSQARLAGEQFF

V: TRBV10-2
D: .
size: few
J: TRBJ2-3
DNA: TGCGCCAGCAGTGTGGGAAACACAGATACGCAGTATTTT
CDR3: CASSVGNTDTQYF

V: TRBV29-1
D: .
size: .
J: TRBJ2-5
DNA: TGCAGCGTTGAAAGGTATCAAGAGACCCAGTACTTC
CDR3: CSVERYQETQYF

V: TRBV12-3/TRBV12-4
D: TRBD1
size: .
J: TRBJ2-5
DNA: TGTGCCAGCAGTTGGGGACAGCAAGAGACCCAGTACTTC
CDR3: CASSWGQQETQYF

V: TRBV7-6
D: .
size: few
J: TRBJ2-7
DNA: TGTGCCAGCAGCCCGGGAGCGGGCCGGATCGAGCAGTACTTC
CDR3: CASSPGAGRIEQYF

V: TRBV3-1
D: .
size: .
J: TRBJ2-7
DNA: TGTGCCAGCAGCCAAGATCCCGACGGATACGAGCAGTACTTC
CDR3: CASSQDPDGYEQYF

V: TRBV20-1
D: .
size: few
J: TRBJ2-7
DNA: TGCAGTGCTAGTGCAGTTAGCTCCTACGAGCAGTACTTC
CDR3: CSASAVSSYEQYF

V: TRBV7-9
D: .
size: .
J: TRBJ2-2
DNA: TGTGCCAGCAGCGAACGCGCACTAGGATGGGCTGGGGAGCTGTTTTTT
CDR3: CASSERALGWAGELFF

V: TRBV6-5
D: TRBD2
size: .
J: TRBJ2-2
DNA: TGTGCCAGCGGTACTAGCGGGGGGCCGAGGACCGGGGAGCGGTTTTTT
CDR3: CASGTSGGPRTGERFF

V: TRBV5-5
D: TRBD1
size: .
J: TRBJ2-7
DNA: TGTGCCAGCAGGCCATATGACAGGGTTTCCTACGAGCAGTACTTC
CDR3: CASRPYDRVSYEQYF

V: TRBV5-6
D: .
size: .
J: TRBJ2-4
DNA: TGTGCCAGCAGCTACCCCGGACAGCTTCAGTACTTC
CDR3: CASSYPGQLQYF

V: TRBV20-1
D: .
size: few
J: TRBJ1-2
DNA: TGCAGTGCTAGGGTTATTACACCGACCTATGGCTACACCTTC
CDR3: CSARVITPTYGYTF

V: TRBV12-3/TRBV12-4
D: .
size: .
J: TRBJ2-7
DNA: TGTGCCAGCAGTCCCAGGTTAGCAGGATACTACGAGCAGTACTTC
CDR3: CASSPRLAGYYEQYF